The entry below gives a single TCR beta chain sequence along with its context. Original processing methods: Amplification of reference gene primers provided the estimated nucleated cell counts. The data were produced by immunoSEQ multiplex PCR, yet TCRdb's version contains in-frame clones alone and is incomplete. The V and J calls and clone size are taken from that table; D and trimming were inferred from the DNA. The data hold some 220,000 clones, with 84% observed a single time. These data come from a study of blood T cell repertoires in COVID-19. The length of the CDR3 is 14 residues. CDR1 is SGHKS and CDR2 is YYEKEE in the germline V gene (reference sequence). V shed 2 bases and J 6 bases; nucleotides not matched to a gene: 7.

The genes are TRBV5-5 and TRBJ1-2; 7 bases are a match to TRBD1. The source of this sequence is a man aged 45 to 65 with acute or convalescent COVID-19. Sequencing input: peripheral blood. The CDR3 DNA sequence: TGTGCCAGCAGCTTATACAGGGGTGGGGATGGCTACACCTTC. Translating it yields CASSLYRGGDGYTF.